This record covers a single TCR beta chain. The data were taken from a study of shared clonotypes between healthy human individuals. The ends lost 4 bases at V and 4 bases at J; junction bases unmatched: 7. The CDR3 is made up of 14 amino acids. The germline gives CDR1 MGHRA, CDR2 YSYEKL. Libraries were prepared by immunoSEQ multiplex PCR; TCRdb keeps only in-frame clonotypes and omits some of them. The sample has some 2.3 million clones; approximately 95% are singletons. Sequenced input: naive CD4+ T cells from PBMCs. The sample's subset: CD45RA+ positively selected. This rearrangement joins TRBV4-1 to TRBJ2-7; 7 nucleotides agree with TRBD2. This sequence was found in a man between 18 and 35 years old in good health. Some clones in this sample may be carry-over from other donors' samples. CDR3 sequence reads: CASSLSGGGYEQYF. The DNA of the CDR3 is TGCGCCAGCAGCCTATCGGGGGGTGGATACGAGCAGTACTTC.